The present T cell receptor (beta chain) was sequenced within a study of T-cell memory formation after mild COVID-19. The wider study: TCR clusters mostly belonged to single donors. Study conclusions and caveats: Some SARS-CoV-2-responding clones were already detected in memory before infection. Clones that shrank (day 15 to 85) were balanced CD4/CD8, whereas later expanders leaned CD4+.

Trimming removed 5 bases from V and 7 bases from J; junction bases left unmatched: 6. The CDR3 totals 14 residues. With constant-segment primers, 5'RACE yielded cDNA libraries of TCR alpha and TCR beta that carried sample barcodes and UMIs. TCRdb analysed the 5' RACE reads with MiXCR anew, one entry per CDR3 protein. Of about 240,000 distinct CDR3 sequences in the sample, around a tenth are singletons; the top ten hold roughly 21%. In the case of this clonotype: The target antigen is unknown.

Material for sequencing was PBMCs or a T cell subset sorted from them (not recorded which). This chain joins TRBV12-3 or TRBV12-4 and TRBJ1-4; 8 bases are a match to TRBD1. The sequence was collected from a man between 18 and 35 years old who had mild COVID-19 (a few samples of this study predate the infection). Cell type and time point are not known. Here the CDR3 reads CASSLDRVGEKLFF. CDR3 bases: TGTGCCAGCAGTCTGGACAGGGTCGGTGAAAAACTGTTTTTT.